These T cell receptor beta chains were read from a single sample in a study of T cell clones after liver transplantation. Using immunoSEQ multiplex PCR, the repertoire was profiled, and TCRdb retains in-frame clones only, with some absent. This table holds about 78,000 clones, 80% found once. The specimen comprised CD4+ T cells from blood, sampled before liver transplant. The receptors shown here come from a human donor who received a liver transplant. Each CDR3 is given without its conserved first and last residue.

j_call v_call cdr3_aa
TRBJ2-5 TRBV19 ASSRGRETQY
TRBJ2-5 TRBV30 AWSDRWGLAGKETQY
TRBJ2-5 TRBV2 ASSRPGEQTQY
TRBJ2-2 TRBV5-1 ASSLVTSGRLNTGELF
TRBJ1-1 TRBV7-9 ASSLVRNTEAF
TRBJ2-1 TRBV4-3 ASSQGLPKSSYNEQF
TRBJ2-7 TRBV28 ASSLGGQRNEQY
TRBJ2-2 TRBV5-1 ASSQQAVSTGELF
TRBJ1-4 TRBV4-1 ASSLPLAGRGEKLF
TRBJ2-5 TRBV2 ASSKDSQETQY
TRBJ2-6 TRBV5-1 ASSLDGTGANVLT
TRBJ2-2 TRBV7-9 ASSLDGDTGELF
TRBJ2-4 TRBV11-2 ASSLGASKAKNIQY
TRBJ2-2 TRBV28 ASSDSNTGELF
TRBJ2-1 TRBV11-2 ASSLDGGSRNEQF
TRBJ1-4 TRBV16 ASSQTDRTNEKLF
TRBJ2-5 TRBV14 ASSLDPRETQY
TRBJ2-3 TRBV9 ASSVERGLFTDTQY
TRBJ1-4 TRBV20-1 SARDAGQLF
TRBJ2-5 TRBV6-1 ASTLRGSETQY
TRBJ2-7 TRBV7-2 ASSLDVSTYEQY
TRBJ2-7 TRBV7-6 ASSLGQGVEQY
TRBJ1-3 TRBV7-9 ASSPGGARASANTIY
TRBJ1-4 TRBV7-8 ASSRRGAATVEKLF
TRBJ1-2 TRBV29-1 SVGTGGGYGYT
TRBJ2-7 TRBV19 ASRGQSTYEQY
TRBJ2-7 TRBV30 AWSRQFYEQY
TRBJ2-3 TRBV20-1 SAKTSHTQY
TRBJ2-1 TRBV9 ASSVGLAGVYNEQF
TRBJ2-2 TRBV7-2 ASSLERLPLGELF
TRBJ1-3 TRBV23-1 ASRPFRPRAGGNTIY
TRBJ2-1 TRBV27 ASSSWVRGSNEQF
TRBJ1-1 TRBV19 ASTPLDRITEAF
TRBJ1-5 TRBV19 ASSMETGYHQPQH
TRBJ2-7 TRBV5-1 ASRPPGGAGRGYEQY